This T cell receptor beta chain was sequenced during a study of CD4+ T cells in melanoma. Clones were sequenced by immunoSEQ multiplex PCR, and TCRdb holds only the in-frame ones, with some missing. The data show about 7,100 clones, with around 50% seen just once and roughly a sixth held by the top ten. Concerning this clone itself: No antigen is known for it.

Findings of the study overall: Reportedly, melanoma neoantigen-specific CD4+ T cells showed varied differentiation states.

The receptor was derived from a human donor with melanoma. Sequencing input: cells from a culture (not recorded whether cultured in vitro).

CDR3 DNA: TGCGCCAGCAGCCAAGTTCGGACAGGCCTTAATCAGCCCCAGCATTTT. Translated, it gives CASSQVRTGLNQPQHF. V and J are TRBV4-1 and TRBJ1-5; 7 bases map to TRBD1. Germline values: CDR1 MGHRA, CDR2 YSYEKL. With 1 base clipped from V and 4 bases from J, the junction kept 7 bases outside the gene matches. This CDR3 is built from 16 residues.